This TCR beta chain was recorded in a study of neurological immune-mediated disorders. Whole-study findings and limits: It was HTLV-1-associated myelopathy that showed the most TCR clonal expansion, while multiple sclerosis showed the least, falling below healthy controls.

The time point: longitudinal time-point 2. The unsorted libraries had their origin in 2 million PBMCs stored at -80 C. This clonotype has a count of ten or more. Its antigen is still unknown. Trimming took off 5 bases at V and 3 bases at J, with 14 bases between the two ends. Germline CDR1 SGHTA, CDR2 FQGNSA. The CDR3 covers 14 residues. The authors made cDNA by 5'RACE with 10-nucleotide random UMIs. TCRdb reprocessed the 5' RACE reads via MiXCR and lists one record per CDR3 protein. The sample gives some 87,000 distinct CDR3 sequences, roughly 13% of which show up once; around 5.3% is in the top ten. The clonotype was recovered from a female donor with HTLV-1-associated myelopathy (HAM/TSP). Material: PBMCs. The chain recombines TRBV7-2 with TRBJ2-7, with D perhaps matching TRBD2 (7 bases). CDR3 residues: CASSPRGARYEQYF. CDR3 DNA sequence: TGTGCCAGCAGCCCCCGGGGGGCGCGCTACGAGCAGTACTTC.